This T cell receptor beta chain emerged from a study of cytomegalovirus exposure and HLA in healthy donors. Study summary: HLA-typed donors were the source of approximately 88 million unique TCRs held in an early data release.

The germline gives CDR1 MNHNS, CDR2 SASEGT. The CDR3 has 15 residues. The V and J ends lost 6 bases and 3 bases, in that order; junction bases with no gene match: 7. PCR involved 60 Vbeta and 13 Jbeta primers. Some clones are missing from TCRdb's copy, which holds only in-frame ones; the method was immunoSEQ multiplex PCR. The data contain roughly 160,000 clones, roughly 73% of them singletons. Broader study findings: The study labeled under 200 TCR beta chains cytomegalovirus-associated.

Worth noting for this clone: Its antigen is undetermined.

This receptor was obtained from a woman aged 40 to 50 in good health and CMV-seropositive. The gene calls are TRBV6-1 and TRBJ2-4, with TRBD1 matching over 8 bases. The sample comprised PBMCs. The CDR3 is CASSNTGGVKNIQYF. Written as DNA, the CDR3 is TGTGCCAGCAGCAACACAGGGGGAGTCAAAAACATTCAGTACTTC.